This T cell receptor (beta chain) was observed in a study of blood T cell repertoires in COVID-19. Overall study context: T cells, B-cell-depleted T cells, or PBMCs provided the cDNA or gDNA that served as material.

Some clones are missing from TCRdb's copy, which holds only in-frame ones; the method was immunoSEQ multiplex PCR. This sample has 180,000 or so clones, with about 90% found just once. CDR3 length: 15 amino acids. V was shortened by 6 bases and J by 3 bases, with 17 bases between the two germline ends. CDR1 and CDR2 (germline): MNHEY, SVGAGI. Sequenced sample: peripheral blood. The TCR sequence derives from a man aged 40-55 years with active or convalescent COVID-19. This chain uses TRBV6-5 with TRBJ1-2; D may be TRBD1 (5 bases). Written as DNA, the CDR3 is TGTGCCAGCAGCCAAGCGCGGGGACGGCACTATGGCTACACCTTC. Its protein is CASSQARGRHYGYTF.